This entry lists 29 T cell receptor beta chains sequenced from one sample in a study of blood T cells in healthy people across ages. For the second PCR, which ran for roughly 6 to 12 cycles, a sample-barcoded 5' primer and a J-beta primer mix were used. Via MiXCR, TCRdb re-called the 5' RACE reads, giving one row per CDR3 protein. Here the sample spans around 1.5 million distinct CDR3 sequences, 40% to 50% being singletons. The material sequenced was blood. These receptors came from a woman aged 18 to 35 in good health.

The chain links TRBV6-5 to TRBJ2-7; D unresolved. Between the trimmed V and J ends, which lost 0 bases and 2 bases, there was a span of 11 bases. Germline CDR1 and CDR2: MNHEY and SVGAGI. The CDR3 contains 15 residues. CDR3 in amino acids: CASSYSFSPTYEQYF. CDR3 bases: TGTGCCAGCAGTTACTCCTTCTCCCCCACCTACGAGCAGTACTTC.

The CDR3 DNA sequence: TGCAGTGCTAGAGACGGAACTTCCTACAATGAGCAGTTCTTC. Encoded protein: CSARDGTSYNEQFF. This sequence joins TRBV20-1 and TRBJ2-1; D is undetermined. The CDR3 sequence is 14 residues long. Germline CDR1 reads DFQATT; CDR2 reads SNEGSKA (reference sequence). Trimming shortened V by 0 bases and J by 1 base, and 7 bases separated the two germline ends.

The V call is TRBV2, the J call TRBJ1-2; unclear D gene. There are 15 residues in the CDR3. The germline CDR1 and CDR2 sequences are SNHLY and FYNNEI. The ends were cut back, 3 bases at V and 8 bases at J, with 19 bases in the middle. Written as DNA, the CDR3 is TGTGCCAGCAGTGACGACTCCCCTTGGCTCGGGGGCTACACCTTC. Translated: CASSDDSPWLGGYTF.

This clonotype was found a few times. The V call is TRBV4-1, the J call TRBJ2-1, with 12 bases identical to TRBD2. The CDR3 is 18 amino acids. Germline V gene sequence: CDR1 MGHRA, CDR2 YSYEKL. Germline trimming cut 1 base from V and 0 bases from J; bases unmatched to any gene: 4. The CDR3 sequence: CASSQGLAGVLSYNEQFF. CDR3 coding DNA: TGCGCCAGCAGCCAAGGACTAGCGGGGGTTCTCTCCTACAATGAGCAGTTCTTC.

V gene TRBV5-1 combines with J gene TRBJ1-1; D gene ambiguous. The V and J ends lost 0 bases and 5 bases respectively, with 11 bases between them. The CDR3 consists of 14 residues. Germline V gene data show CDR1 as SGHRS and CDR2 as YFSETQ. The CDR3 loop reads CASSLERAVTEAFF. In nucleotides, the CDR3 is TGCGCCAGCAGCTTGGAAAGAGCGGTGACTGAAGCTTTCTTT.

This clonotype was seen a few times. V is TRBV20-1 and J is TRBJ1-1; D uncertain. The CDR3 sequence is 13 residues long. CDR1 and CDR2 (germline): DFQATT, SNEGSKA (reference sequence). The V gene lost 6 bases and the J gene lost 5 bases, with 16 bases spanning the gap. The CDR3 region has the DNA TGCAGTGCCAGCCACCAAGGGAAGACTGAAGCTTTCTTT. Its translation: CSASHQGKTEAFF.

This clonotype was seen a single time. Sequence at one end of the junction differs from germline and may be a read error. The rearrangement links TRBV7-2 to TRBJ2-1, with 7 bases aligning to TRBD2. The CDR3 has 16 residues. CDR1 and CDR2 from the germline V gene are SGHTA and FQGNSA. The CDR3 sequence is CASRPSSGGDYNEQFF. The CDR3 nucleotides are TGCGCCAGCAGACCCTCTAGTGGGGGGGATTACAATGAGCAGTTCTTC.

With respect to this clonotype: Sequence at one end of the junction differs from germline and may be a read error. This rearrangement joins TRBV5-6 to TRBJ1-6; D is uncertain. Per germline, CDR1 SGHDT and CDR2 YYEEEE. CDR3 length: 16 amino acids. The DNA for the CDR3 is TGTACCAGCAGCTTTGGACTAAGCTCCTATAATTCACCCCTCCACTTT. This codes for CTSSFGLSSYNSPLHF.

This clonotype has a handful of counts. The rearrangement links TRBV2 to TRBJ2-1; possible D gene TRBD1, 5 bases. CDR3 length: 14 residues. Germline CDR1 is SNHLY and CDR2 is FYNNEI. The ends were cut back, 8 bases at V and 0 bases at J, with 11 bases in the middle. The CDR3 DNA sequence: TGTGCCAGCGGGCAGGGCAGCTCCTACAATGAGCAGTTCTTC. As protein: CASGQGSSYNEQFF.

The chain joins TRBV5-1 to TRBJ2-5, with D unresolved. The germline V gene encodes CDR1 SGHRS and CDR2 YFSETQ. V lost 1 base and J lost 4, with 14 bases in between. The CDR3 totals 15 residues. The DNA for the CDR3 is TGCGCCAGCAGCTTGAGAGCATTGGGGTTAGAGACCCAGTACTTC. It translates to CASSLRALGLETQYF.

V is TRBV4-1 and J is TRBJ1-5; a weak D match, TRBD1 (5 bases). The CDR3 is made up of 17 amino acids. With 1 base removed from V and 2 bases from J, the gap between germline ends came to 15 bases. CDR1 is MGHRA, CDR2 YSYEKL, per germline. The DNA of the CDR3 is TGCGCCAGCAGCCAAGGATTTAGGGACGCAGGCAATCAGCCCCAGCATTTT. It is translated as CASSQGFRDAGNQPQHF.

The sample holds a few counts of this clonotype. One end of the junction varies from germline; a read error may be responsible. V and J are TRBV4-2 and TRBJ1-2; D may be TRBD1 (5 bases). The CDR3 spans 13 residues. Germline CDR1 and CDR2: LGHNA and YNFKEQ. The CDR3 spells CASSQDVRDGYTF. As DNA, the CDR3 is TGTGCCAGCAGTCAAGATGTAAGGGACGGCTACACCTTC.

V is TRBV11-1 and J is TRBJ2-3, with 11 nucleotides matching TRBD2. Trimming took 5 bases from V and 1 from J; bases not matched to a gene: 23. Germline V gene sequence: CDR1 SGHAT, CDR2 FQDESV (reference sequence). CDR3 size: 22 residues. CDR3 DNA sequence: TGTGCCAGCAGCCCACCCTCAACAAGACCTAGCGGGGGGACCTTTGGCACAGATACGCAGTATTTT. Residues: CASSPPSTRPSGGTFGTDTQYF.

About this clonotype itself: A junction boundary mismatches the germline segment, possibly from a read error. The chain carries TRBV6-6 and TRBJ2-7; 7 bases are shared with TRBD1. This CDR3 spans 12 amino acids. Germline assignment: CDR1 MNHNY and CDR2 SVGAGI (reference sequence). The CDR3 region has the DNA TGTGCCTGCAGTTACTCGGGACAGGAGCAGTACTTC. Amino acids: CACSYSGQEQYF.

This clonotype was seen only a few times. The genes are TRBV6-5 and TRBJ2-1, with 7 bases that match TRBD2. The V gene's germline CDR1 is MNHEY and CDR2 SVGAGI. V shed 6 bases, J shed 3 bases, and the junction held 2 bases outside the gene matches. CDR3 length equals 13 residues. CDR3 loop: CASRLASYNEQFF. The CDR3 DNA sequence: TGTGCCAGCAGACTAGCGAGCTACAATGAGCAGTTCTTC.

The rearrangement uses TRBV2 and TRBJ2-2, with 11 bases identical to TRBD2. V shed 5 bases, J shed 4 bases, and the junction held 9 bases outside the gene matches. Germline V gene data show CDR1 as SNHLY and CDR2 as FYNNEI. This CDR3 contains 17 residues. The CDR3 loop is CASSPPSGGFSTGELFF. CDR3 DNA: TGTGCCAGCAGTCCGCCTAGCGGGGGGTTTTCCACCGGGGAGCTGTTTTTT.

CDR3 protein: CASSEGTSQETQYF. The CDR3 DNA reads as TGTGCCAGCAGTGAAGGGACATCACAGGAGACCCAGTACTTC. This chain joins TRBV6-1 and TRBJ2-5, with a weak D call TRBD1 (5 bases). Germline values: CDR1 MNHNS, CDR2 SASEGT. Trimming left V 1 base short and J 5 bases short, with 11 bases between. This CDR3 spans 14 amino acids.

J is TRBJ1-2 and V is TRBV27; no clear D gene. The CDR3 has 16 amino acids. Germline V lookup: CDR1 MNHEY, CDR2 SMNVEV (reference sequence). The V end lost 2 bases, the J end lost 3 bases, and 16 bases lay between the germline ends. The CDR3 loop is CASSLEFGQQYYGYTF. The DNA for the CDR3 is TGTGCCAGCAGTTTAGAGTTCGGGCAGCAGTACTATGGCTACACCTTC.

Only one count was recorded for this clonotype. The rearrangement uses TRBV2 and TRBJ1-1; D not certain. This CDR3 has 14 residues. CDR1 SNHLY and CDR2 FYNNEI come from the germline V gene. V shed 6 bases and J shed 0 bases, with 11 bases lying between them. The CDR3 DNA reads TGTGCCAGCAGAAAAGGGATATTGAACACTGAAGCTTTCTTT. Its translation is CASRKGILNTEAFF.

The chain uses TRBV3-1 and TRBJ2-5; 14 positions match TRBD2. This CDR3 spans 18 amino acids. Germline values: CDR1 LGHDT, CDR2 YNNKEL (reference sequence). V trimming: 3 bases; J trimming: 5 bases; junction bases outside the gene matches: 11. For the CDR3, the DNA is TGTGCCAGCAGCCATCCGACTAGCGGGAGGGAGGAGCGCGAGACCCAGTACTTC. Its protein is CASSHPTSGREERETQYF.

The CDR3 here is CASSERDRGPLYGWQYF. The CDR3 DNA reads as TGTGCCAGCAGTGAAAGGGACAGGGGGCCCCTATATGGATGGCAGTACTTC. The chain carries TRBV6-1 and TRBJ2-7, with TRBD1 identical over 12 bases. Trimming removed 2 bases from V and 9 bases from J; junction bases left unmatched: 14. Germline V gene sequence: CDR1 MNHNS, CDR2 SASEGT. The CDR3 sequence is 17 residues long.

The chain joins TRBV18 to TRBJ2-1, with a weak D call TRBD2 (5 bases). V was clipped by 4 bases and J by 3 bases, with 13 bases between them. The CDR3 covers 15 residues. The germline CDR1 and CDR2 sequences are KGHSH and LQKENI. The CDR3 region has the DNA TGTGCCAGCTCACAATTCCAAGCGGACTACAATGAGCAGTTCTTC. It specifies CASSQFQADYNEQFF.

The V gene is TRBV20-1, the J gene TRBJ2-1, with D possibly TRBD2 on 6 matching bases. The germline V gene has CDR1 DFQATT and CDR2 SNEGSKA (reference sequence). This CDR3 has 15 residues. V was cut by 3 bases and J by 3 bases, with 15 bases left in between. The CDR3 region is CSARGGGIYYNEQFF. DNA of the CDR3: TGCAGTGCTAGGGGAGGCGGGATCTACTACAATGAGCAGTTCTTC.

V is TRBV18 and J is TRBJ1-1; 8 bases agree with TRBD1. This CDR3 is 14 amino acids long. CDR1 and CDR2 from the germline V gene are KGHSH and LQKENI. V dropped 4 bases and J dropped 0; count of bases not matched to a gene: 1. The CDR3 region is CASSQDRVNTEAFF. The CDR3 DNA is TGTGCCAGCTCACAGGACAGGGTGAACACTGAAGCTTTCTTT.

In its sample, this clonotype was seen a few times. This chain connects TRBV4-2 to TRBJ2-1, with 8 positions matching TRBD2. The V and J ends lost 0 bases and 3 bases, in that order; junction bases with no gene match: 7. Germline lookup yields CDR1 LGHNA and CDR2 YNFKEQ. The CDR3 spans 17 residues. The DNA of the CDR3 is TGTGCCAGCAGCCAAGAACCAGCGGGGGCTCTCTACAATGAGCAGTTCTTC. This gives the protein CASSQEPAGALYNEQFF.

J is TRBJ2-3 and V is TRBV9; no firm D call. This CDR3 spans 12 amino acids. Germline V gene data show CDR1 as SGDLS and CDR2 as YYNGEE. Trimming took off 6 bases at V and 2 bases at J, with 7 bases between the two ends. The CDR3 protein is CASNADTDTQYF. CDR3 DNA: TGTGCCAGCAACGCGGACACAGATACGCAGTATTTT.

The chain couples TRBV12-3 or TRBV12-4 to TRBJ2-5, with 7 bases identical to TRBD2. This CDR3 has 15 residues. V lost 6 bases, J lost 4 bases, and 11 bases stayed unmatched. The CDR3 region is CASRLQASGSETQYF. As DNA, the CDR3 is TGTGCCAGCAGGCTACAGGCTAGCGGATCAGAGACCCAGTACTTC.

The chain recombines TRBV2 with TRBJ2-5, with a possible D match to TRBD1 (6 bases). Germline values: CDR1 SNHLY, CDR2 FYNNEI. There are 12 residues in the CDR3. Trimming shortened V by 9 bases and J by 1 base, and 9 bases separated the two germline ends. The CDR3 loop reads CARKGVQETQYF. DNA of the CDR3: TGTGCCAGGAAGGGGGTCCAAGAGACCCAGTACTTC.

The chain has TRBV25-1 and TRBJ2-5, with 9 positions matching TRBD2. This CDR3 spans 14 amino acids. V lost 7 bases, J lost 1 base, and 4 bases stayed unmatched. CDR1 is MGHDK and CDR2 is SYGVNS in the germline V gene. The CDR3 reads CASKLTSGQETQYF. CDR3 in DNA: TGTGCCAGCAAGTTGACTAGCGGCCAAGAGACCCAGTACTTC.